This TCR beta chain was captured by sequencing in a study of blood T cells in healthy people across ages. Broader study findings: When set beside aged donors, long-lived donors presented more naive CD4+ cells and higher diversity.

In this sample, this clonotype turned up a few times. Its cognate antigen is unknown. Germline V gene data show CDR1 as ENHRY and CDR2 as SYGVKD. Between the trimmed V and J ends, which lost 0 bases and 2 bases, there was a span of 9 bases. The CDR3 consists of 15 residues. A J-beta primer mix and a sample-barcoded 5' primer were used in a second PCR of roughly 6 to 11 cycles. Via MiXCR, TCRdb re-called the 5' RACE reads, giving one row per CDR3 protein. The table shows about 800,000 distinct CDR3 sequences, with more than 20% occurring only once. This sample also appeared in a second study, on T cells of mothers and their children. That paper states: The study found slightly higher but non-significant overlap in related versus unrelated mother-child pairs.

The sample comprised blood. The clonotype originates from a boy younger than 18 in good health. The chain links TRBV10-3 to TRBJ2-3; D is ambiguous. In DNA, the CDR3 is TGTGCCATCAGTGAGTCGATCCGGTTCACAGATACGCAGTATTTT. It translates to CAISESIRFTDTQYF.